A selection of T cell receptor beta chains follows, all from one sample in a study of graft-versus-host responses after intestinal transplantation. What these receptors recognize is not known. The protocol was immunoSEQ multiplex PCR, while the TCRdb copy is restricted to in-frame clones and leaves out a portion. The sample has about 86,000 clones, 75% to 90% seen once. Sequencing was performed on unstimulated CD8+ T cells sorted from spleen or lymph node cells, taken before intestinal transplant. These receptors were obtained from a human donor who received an intestinal transplant. Both conserved end residues are part of each CDR3. Fields, in order: CDR3 protein, CDR3 DNA, D gene, J gene, clone size, V gene. D genes are given only for firm matches. Clone size appears in some rows only: once, few, many, or a class for an expanded clone.

CDR3 protein: CASSKRHYREPLRAVDF
CDR3 DNA: TGTGCCAGCAGCAAGAGGCACTACAGGGAACCTCTACGAGCAGTGGACTTC
D gene: -
J gene: TRBJ2-7
clone size: -
V gene: TRBV21-1

CDR3 protein: CASSPGLAGVVEETQYF
CDR3 DNA: TGTGCTAGCAGCCCGGGACTAGCGGGAGTAGTGGAGGAGACCCAGTACTTC
D gene: TRBD2
J gene: TRBJ2-5
clone size: -
V gene: TRBV7-7

CDR3 protein: CASSPRQERLEQFF
CDR3 DNA: TGTGCCAGCAGCCCCCGACAGGAGAGACTCGAGCAGTTCTTC
D gene: -
J gene: TRBJ2-1
clone size: -
V gene: TRBV7-2

CDR3 protein: CASSLYEQFF
CDR3 DNA: TGTGCCAGCAGCTTGTATGAGCAGTTCTTC
D gene: -
J gene: TRBJ2-1
clone size: once
V gene: TRBV7-9

CDR3 protein: CASSLGYGYTF
CDR3 DNA: TGCGCCAGCAGCTTGGGGTATGGCTACACCTTC
D gene: -
J gene: TRBJ1-2
clone size: -
V gene: TRBV5-1

CDR3 protein: CASSIAIYNEQFF
CDR3 DNA: TGTGCCAGTAGTATCGCCATATACAATGAGCAGTTCTTC
D gene: -
J gene: TRBJ2-1
clone size: -
V gene: TRBV19

CDR3 protein: CAISGRAPVGYEQYF
CDR3 DNA: TGTGCCATCAGTGGGCGGGCCCCCGTAGGGTACGAGCAGTACTTC
D gene: -
J gene: TRBJ2-7
clone size: -
V gene: TRBV10-3

CDR3 protein: CASSLAGTYEQYF
CDR3 DNA: TGTGCCAGCAGCTTAGCGGGGACCTACGAGCAGTACTTC
D gene: -
J gene: TRBJ2-7
clone size: few
V gene: TRBV11-2

CDR3 protein: CASSQDGASGIPDTQYF
CDR3 DNA: TGCGCCAGCAGCCAAGATGGTGCTAGCGGGATCCCAGATACGCAGTATTTT
D gene: TRBD2
J gene: TRBJ2-3
clone size: -
V gene: TRBV4-1

CDR3 protein: CASSSRKNEQFF
CDR3 DNA: TGTGCCAGCAGCTCCAGGAAGAATGAGCAGTTCTTC
D gene: -
J gene: TRBJ2-1
clone size: -
V gene: TRBV9

CDR3 protein: CATSNVRNEQFF
CDR3 DNA: TGTGCCACCAGCAACGTCCGCAATGAGCAGTTCTTC
D gene: -
J gene: TRBJ2-1
clone size: -
V gene: TRBV15

CDR3 protein: CASSLIRLDRGPYSNTGELFF
CDR3 DNA: TGCGCCAGCAGCTTGATCCGCTTGGACAGGGGGCCTTATTCGAACACCGGGGAGCTGTTTTTT
D gene: TRBD1
J gene: TRBJ2-2
clone size: -
V gene: TRBV5-1

CDR3 protein: CASRKGGSNQPQHF
CDR3 DNA: TGTGCCAGCAGAAAGGGCGGGAGCAATCAGCCCCAGCATTTT
D gene: -
J gene: TRBJ1-5
clone size: few
V gene: TRBV27

CDR3 protein: CASSPWGAYEQYF
CDR3 DNA: TGTGCCAGCTCACCATGGGGGGCCTACGAGCAGTACTTC
D gene: -
J gene: TRBJ2-7
clone size: -
V gene: TRBV18

CDR3 protein: CASSQTGSGGAQTQYF
CDR3 DNA: TGCGCCAGCAGCCAAACCGGCAGCGGGGGGGCACAGACCCAGTACTTC
D gene: TRBD2
J gene: TRBJ2-5
clone size: -
V gene: TRBV4-1

CDR3 protein: CASSSRDSSVFWGSTEAFF
CDR3 DNA: TGTGCCAGCAGCTCCCGGGACAGCTCAGTTTTTTGGGGGAGCACTGAAGCTTTCTTT
D gene: TRBD1
J gene: TRBJ1-1
clone size: -
V gene: TRBV5-5

CDR3 protein: CASSLEALGSTGELFF
CDR3 DNA: TGTGCCAGCAGCTTAGAGGCACTGGGGAGCACCGGGGAGCTGTTTTTT
D gene: -
J gene: TRBJ2-2
clone size: -
V gene: TRBV11-2

CDR3 protein: CASSPSAGGPVEQYF
CDR3 DNA: TGTGCCAGCAGTCCCTCAGCGGGGGGGCCGGTCGAGCAGTACTTC
D gene: TRBD2
J gene: TRBJ2-7
clone size: -
V gene: TRBV6-1

CDR3 protein: CASSGLALDTQYF
CDR3 DNA: TGTGCCAGCAGTGGACTAGCGCTCGATACGCAGTATTTT
D gene: TRBD2
J gene: TRBJ2-3
clone size: -
V gene: TRBV2

CDR3 protein: CASRGLYSTDTQYF
CDR3 DNA: TGTGCCAGCCGTGGACTGTATAGCACAGATACGCAGTATTTT
D gene: -
J gene: TRBJ2-3
clone size: once
V gene: TRBV2